The present TCR beta chain was sequenced within a study of T cell responses to AZD1222 COVID-19 vaccine. Study results and limitations: Among the donors, most were white British and more were female, and clonal diversity was possibly underestimated.

The CDR3 has 13 amino acids. V lost 4 bases and J 7 bases, leaving 11 bases between the germline ends. The V gene's germline CDR1 is LGHNA and CDR2 YSLEER. Some clones are missing from TCRdb's copy, which holds only in-frame ones; the method was immunoSEQ multiplex PCR. The sample includes around 120,000 clones, roughly nine tenths of them seen just once. With regard to this clone: Antigen specificity is unknown.

This chain connects TRBV4-3 to TRBJ2-1; D ambiguous. The input for sequencing was peripheral blood, taken on day 0 of AZD1222 vaccination. This clonotype originated in an adult in good health. DNA of the CDR3: TGCGCCAGCAGCCTTTCCTTTGGAAATGAGCAGTTCTTC. Translation gives CASSLSFGNEQFF.